This TCR beta chain was sequenced during a study of cytomegalovirus exposure and HLA in healthy donors. Turning to this clone: Its antigen is unknown.

V lost 4 bases, J lost 4 bases, and 13 bases stayed unmatched. The CDR3 runs to 16 residues. Germline CDR1 reads SGDLS; CDR2 reads YYNGEE. Points from the study as a whole: 150 or so TCR beta chains were listed as cytomegalovirus-associated.

Method: immunoSEQ multiplex PCR; TCRdb's copy keeps in-frame clones and lacks some. The table has 150,000 to 200,000 clones, about 82% seen once. Material for sequencing was PBMCs. The chain carries TRBV9 and TRBJ1-2; the match to TRBD1 covers 7 bases. The receptor was isolated from a man under 40 in good health and CMV-seropositive. CDR3 in DNA: TGTGCCAGCAGCCCCAGGACAGGTGGAAAGGGCTATGGCTACACCTTC. Translation gives CASSPRTGGKGYGYTF.